This T cell receptor (beta chain) emerged from a study of early T cells in non-severe SARS-CoV-2 infection. In the study overall: Unsorted whole blood bulk RNA was sequenced, with unpaired chains. Study results and caveats: Using VDJdb, the matching emphasized anti-spike CD8 responses while missing private and CD4 specificities.

This clonotype was recorded at least ten times. The target antigen is unknown. Separate cDNA molecules each had unique molecular identifiers attached to them. Each CDR3 protein is one row after TCRdb ran MiXCR on the 5' RACE reads. The sample holds tens of thousands of distinct CDR3 sequences, less than 7% seen once. Germline CDR1 is MDHEN and CDR2 is SYDVKM. This CDR3 comprises 14 residues. The V segment lost 6 bases and the J segment 9 bases; nucleotides outside the gene matches: 8. The V call is TRBV28, the J call TRBJ1-6, with 7 bases identical to TRBD1. Sequenced material: whole blood. This sequence was found in an adult who was a healthcare worker with PCR-confirmed SARS-CoV-2 infection or an uninfected control (not recorded which). The DNA of the CDR3 is TGTGCCAGCAGCAGTGGACAGGACGGTTCACCCCTCCACTTT. Its translation is CASSSGQDGSPLHF.